This T cell receptor (beta chain) was recorded in a study of control samples from healthy donors and cancer patients. This clone has only one observation. Profiling relied on immunoSEQ multiplex PCR, and the TCRdb table lists in-frame clones only, not all of them. The profile covers around 150,000 clones, with roughly 94% appearing a single time and about 15% taken by the ten largest. Germline V gene lookup returns CDR1 SGHVS and CDR2 FQNEAQ. V lost 5 bases and J lost 1, with 9 bases in between. CDR3 size: 14 residues. The sample taken for sequencing was PBMCs. This sequence joins TRBV7-8 and TRBJ1-3; D might be TRBD1 (5 bases). The TCR sequence derives from a man aged 60 to 75 with colorectal cancer. As DNA, the CDR3 is TGTGCCAGCAGCCCCCGGGGGTCTGGAAACACCATATATTTT. This translates into CASSPRGSGNTIYF.